The clone carrying this T cell receptor beta chain has ten or more counts. TCRdb reprocessed the RT-PCR reads via MiXCR and lists one record per CDR3 protein. The sample shows roughly 540,000 distinct CDR3 sequences, roughly 23% of them seen only once. This entry is derived from a study of response to subunit inactivated influenza vaccine. V shed 4 bases and J 5 bases; nucleotides not matched to a gene: 14. CDR1 and CDR2 from the germline V gene are LGHNA and YNFKEQ. This CDR3 contains 16 residues. This sample was also put to use in a study of T cells expressing NK-cell markers. That report notes: cDNA encoding TCR beta was synthesized via 5'RACE template switching incorporating UMIs. Sorted CD3+CD56+NKG2C+, CD3+CD56+NKG2C- and CD3+CD56-NKG2C+ T cells supplied TCR beta repertoires. In several experiments, sorting was restricted to alpha-beta TCR T cells by an anti-gamma-delta TCR antibody. 1.0-7.0% of CD8+ T cells in six or seven donors belonged to dominant NKG2C+ clonotypes. Dominance of the CD3+CD56-NKG2C+ fraction by these clonotypes also held in several donors.

Material: CD4+ T cells sorted from PBMCs, obtained about 12 days after vaccination. This clonotype was sampled from a man aged 45-65 years who received an inactivated influenza vaccine. The J gene is TRBJ2-7, the V gene TRBV4-2; 7 positions match TRBD2. The CDR3 DNA is TGTGCCAGCAGCCCCGGCGCCTTGGCGGGAGTACACGAGCAGTACTTC. Translated, it gives CASSPGALAGVHEQYF.